This entry lists 6 T cell receptor beta chains sequenced from one sample in a study of cytomegalovirus exposure and HLA in healthy donors. PCR used 60 Vbeta primers and 13 Jbeta primers. Clones were sequenced by immunoSEQ multiplex PCR, and TCRdb holds only the in-frame ones, with some missing. In the table there are roughly 100,000 clones, under 85% of which are singletons. Sequenced sample: PBMCs. These TCRs come from a middle-aged woman in good health and CMV-seronegative.

V and J are TRBV15 and TRBJ2-1, with a weak D call TRBD2 (7 bases). V shed 0 bases and J shed 0 bases, with 21 bases lying between them. This CDR3 has 20 residues. The germline V gene encodes CDR1 LNHNV and CDR2 YYDKDF (reference sequence). The CDR3 DNA reads as TGTGCCACCAGCAGAGATTGGGGGGGCCTAGCGCGAAGCTCCTACAATGAGCAGTTCTTC. Translating it yields CATSRDWGGLARSSYNEQFF.

This clone was found many times. This chain connects TRBV11-2 to TRBJ2-2; the match to TRBD2 covers 8 bases. V gave up 5 bases and J gave up 8 bases; unmatched junction bases: 10. Germline V gene sequence: CDR1 SGHAT, CDR2 FQNNGV. CDR3 size: 15 residues. The DNA of the CDR3 is TGTGCCAGCAGCCCCGGACTAGCAGCTTTAGGGGAGCTGTTTTTT. Amino acids: CASSPGLAALGELFF.

This clone was picked up one time. This chain joins TRBV5-6 and TRBJ2-7; D might be TRBD2 (5 bases). Germline values: CDR1 SGHDT, CDR2 YYEEEE. The CDR3 is 12 amino acids. V gave up 0 bases and J gave up 10 bases, with 11 bases separating them. Here the CDR3 reads CASSLGRRDQYF. CDR3 nucleotide sequence: TGTGCCAGCAGCTTGGGGAGACGGGATCAGTACTTC.

The chain couples TRBV19 to TRBJ1-1, with a tentative D call TRBD1 (6 bases). Germline V gene sequence: CDR1 LNHDA, CDR2 SQIVND (reference sequence). With 6 bases removed from V and 0 bases from J, the gap between germline ends came to 14 bases. The CDR3 covers 15 residues. The CDR3 coding sequence is TGTGCCAGTAGACAGGGTAGCCGCCTGAACACTGAAGCTTTCTTT. This translates into CASRQGSRLNTEAFF.

In this sample, this clone turned up a few times. The rearrangement uses TRBV5-1 and TRBJ2-2, with TRBD1 matching over 11 bases. Germline CDR1 SGHRS, CDR2 YFSETQ. V trimming: 0 bases; J trimming: 3 bases; junction bases outside the gene matches: 4. This CDR3 comprises 17 residues. This CDR3 is CASSLEGQGGYTGELFF. The CDR3 DNA is TGCGCCAGCAGCTTGGAGGGACAGGGGGGATACACCGGGGAGCTGTTTTTT.

The J gene is TRBJ2-7, the V gene TRBV4-3, with D possibly matching TRBD1 (5 bases). V was shortened by 3 bases and J by 3 bases, with 6 bases between the two germline ends. CDR3 length equals 12 residues. CDR1 is LGHNA, CDR2 YSLEER, per germline. DNA of the CDR3: TGCGCCAGCAGCCACGACAGCTACGAGCAGTACTTC. Its protein is CASSHDSYEQYF.